The table lists the clone carrying this TCR beta chain with many counts. Unique molecular identifiers were used to barcode this TCRbeta library. TCRdb reprocessed the PCR reads with MiXCR, giving one entry per CDR3 protein. The sample lists more than 150,000 distinct CDR3 sequences; more than 14% were seen once. This entry comes from a study of T-cell reconstitution after alpha-beta-depleted transplantation in children. This specimen was PBMCs from the stem cell graft donor, taken from the stem cell graft. This receptor was taken from a human donor who donated a stem cell graft to a child with acute lymphoblastic leukemia.

As DNA, the CDR3 is TGCGCCAGCAGCGTAAATATAGTCGGGGACACTGAAGCTTTCTTT. It encodes CASSVNIVGDTEAFF. V usage is TRBV5-1 and J usage is TRBJ1-1; D is unresolved. The germline V gene encodes CDR1 SGHRS and CDR2 YFSETQ. V lost 4 bases and J lost 3, with 16 bases in between. The CDR3 totals 15 residues.